Each of the 18 T cell receptor beta chains below was sequenced from the same sample in a study of blood T cell repertoires in COVID-19. Here immunoSEQ multiplex PCR was the method, and the copy in TCRdb shows in-frame clones only, minus some. The profile covers some 250,000 clones, with about 88% appearing a single time and around 0.99% taken by the ten largest. The sample consisted of peripheral blood. The receptors derive from a woman aged 40-49 years who had recovered from COVID-19.

The chain uses TRBV15 and TRBJ2-7, with 8 bases aligning to TRBD1. From germline, CDR1 is LNHNV and CDR2 YYDKDF (reference sequence). There are 16 residues in the CDR3. Unmatched junction bases numbered 10, after V lost 0 bases and J lost 6 bases. In DNA, the CDR3 is TGTGCCACCAGCAGAGATCGACTGGACAGGGCGTCCGAGCAGTACGTC. It yields the protein CATSRDRLDRASEQYV.

As for this clone: Distinct nucleotide sequences in the sample also encode this CDR3. The gene calls are TRBV6-2 or TRBV6-3 and TRBJ1-1; D gene uncertain. This CDR3 has 15 residues. With 2 bases removed from V and 1 base from J, the gap between germline ends came to 11 bases. Germline lookup yields CDR1 MNHEY and CDR2 SVGEGT. The CDR3 protein is CASSYRTGGNTEAFF. The CDR3 DNA reads TGTGCCAGCAGTTACCGAACCGGCGGGAACACTGAAGCTTTCTTT.

This chain joins TRBV15 and TRBJ1-1; the match to TRBD1 covers 9 bases. Germline lookup yields CDR1 LNHNV and CDR2 YYDKDF (reference sequence). V lost 5 bases and J lost 0; bases outside the gene matches: 13. CDR3 length: 18 residues. This CDR3 reads CATSSGGQGRRMNTEAFF. The DNA for the CDR3 is TGTGCCACCAGCTCAGGAGGACAGGGGAGACGCATGAACACTGAAGCTTTCTTT.

The table lists this clone with a few counts. The chain joins TRBV20-1 to TRBJ1-2; a weak D match, TRBD1 (5 bases). Per the germline V gene, CDR1 is DFQATT and CDR2 is SNEGSKA (reference sequence). V was cut by 6 bases and J by 4 bases, with 9 bases left in between. This CDR3 spans 11 amino acids. The CDR3 DNA reads as TGCAGTGCGGGGGGAGCCTATGGCTACACCTTC. This sequence encodes CSAGGAYGYTF.

The chain is built from TRBV7-2 and TRBJ2-5, with a tentative D call TRBD1 (5 bases). The CDR3 is made up of 13 amino acids. Germline CDR1 SGHTA, CDR2 FQGNSA. Trimming cost V 5 bases and J 5 bases, with 12 bases left between them. The CDR3 DNA sequence: TGTGCCAGCAGCCCCAGGGTTTGGGAGACCCAGTACTTC. It yields the protein CASSPRVWETQYF.

The V gene is TRBV5-1, the J gene TRBJ1-2, with TRBD1 matching over 10 bases. CDR3 length: 15 residues. CDR1 and CDR2 (germline): SGHRS, YFSETQ. The V and J ends lost 3 bases and 4 bases, in that order; junction bases with no gene match: 6. DNA for the CDR3: TGCGCCAGCAGCTCCGGGACAGGGGTCGTCTATGGCTACACCTTC. Amino acid sequence: CASSSGTGVVYGYTF.

This clone was seen once. The rearrangement uses TRBV7-2 and TRBJ2-7; TRBD2 might be the D (6 bases). This CDR3 contains 17 residues. CDR1 SGHTA and CDR2 FQGNSA come from the germline V gene. Trimming stripped 5 bases from V and 0 bases from J, with 20 bases between. The CDR3 sequence: CASSTPGERPSSYEQYV. CDR3 in DNA: TGTGCCAGCAGCACCCCGGGGGAGAGGCCGAGCTCCTACGAGCAGTACGTC.

V is TRBV7-2 and J is TRBJ1-2, with D perhaps TRBD1 (5 bases). Germline V gene sequence: CDR1 SGHTA, CDR2 FQGNSA. V was trimmed by 3 bases and J by 8 bases, leaving 19 bases between them. The CDR3 extends over 15 amino acids. Here the CDR3 DNA reads TGTGCCAGCAGCTTCGAAGGGGCCACCCTCGCCGGCTACACCTTC. Protein product: CASSFEGATLAGYTF.

This rearrangement joins TRBV7-2 to TRBJ1-1; D may be TRBD1 (6 bases). Germline CDR1 is SGHTA and CDR2 is FQGNSA. Deletions cut 3 bases from V and 4 bases from J, with 21 bases between. There are 17 residues in the CDR3. The CDR3 loop is CASSFLGAVRGGTEAFF. The DNA of the CDR3 is TGTGCCAGCAGCTTCTTGGGGGCCGTCCGGGGTGGCACTGAAGCTTTCTTT.

This clone was observed a single time. The genes are TRBV19 and TRBJ1-2; 8 bases map to TRBD1. This CDR3 has 13 amino acids. CDR1 is LNHDA, CDR2 SQIVND, per germline (reference sequence). Losses at the gene ends were 7 bases for V and 4 bases for J; bases not matched to a gene: 5. CDR3 DNA: TGTGCCAGTACCCCGACAGGGGTCTATGGCTACACCTTC. Translating it yields CASTPTGVYGYTF.

This clone was observed a single time. The rearrangement joins TRBV3-1 (or the pseudogene TRBV3-2) to TRBJ2-7; 7 bases are a match to TRBD2. The junction had 3 bases not matched to a gene; V was cut back by 4 bases and J by 0 bases. This CDR3 has 14 residues. Germline V CDR1 and CDR2: LGHDT, YNNKEL (reference sequence). Here the CDR3 DNA reads TGTGCCAGCAGCCCGAGGACTAGCTCCTACGAGCAGTACTTC. Translating gives CASSPRTSSYEQYF.

The chain has TRBV2 and TRBJ2-3; weak D call: TRBD2 (6 bases). Trimming removed 6 bases at V and 0 bases at J, with 10 bases between. The germline V gene encodes CDR1 SNHLY and CDR2 FYNNEI. There are 14 residues in the CDR3. The CDR3 spells CASRAGTSTDTQYF. CDR3 DNA: TGTGCCAGCAGGGCGGGGACGAGCACAGATACGCAGTATTTT. The full variable domain, in which reference TRBV2 and TRBJ2-3 provide the parts outside the CDR3, is EPEVTQTPSHQVTQMGQEVILRCVPISNHLYFYWYRQILGQKVEFLVSFYNNEISEKSEIFDDQFSVERPDGSNFTLKIRSTKLEDSAMYFCASRAGTSTDTQYFGPGTRLTVL.

This rearrangement joins TRBV19 to TRBJ1-5; D call uncertain. The V end lost 10 bases, the J end lost 11 bases, and 18 bases lay between the germline ends. The length of the CDR3 is 12 residues. CDR1 is LNHDA and CDR2 is SQIVND in the germline V gene (reference sequence). CDR3 loop: CATGSGREAQHF. CDR3 bases: TGTGCCACTGGGTCGGGGAGGGAGGCCCAGCATTTT.

The chain links TRBV30 to TRBJ2-1; tentatively, D is TRBD2 (6 bases). Per germline, CDR1 GTSNPN and CDR2 SVGIG (reference sequence). CDR3 length equals 15 residues. V shed 2 bases and J shed 12 bases, with 23 bases lying between them. CDR3 in DNA: TGTGCCTGGAGTCCAAGACCCCGTACGACCGGGGGGCAGTTCTTC. Protein product: CAWSPRPRTTGGQFF.

The V call is TRBV11-3, the J call TRBJ2-1; unclear D gene. Trimming stripped 6 bases from V and 5 bases from J, with 8 bases between. CDR1 SGHNT and CDR2 YENEEA come from the germline V gene. The CDR3 covers 12 residues. The CDR3 protein is CASSPRDNEQFF. In nucleotides, the CDR3 is TGTGCCAGCAGTCCCCGGGACAATGAGCAGTTCTTC.

This rearrangement joins TRBV5-1 to TRBJ1-2; D is unresolved. There are 13 residues in the CDR3. The germline CDR1 and CDR2 sequences are SGHRS and YFSETQ. V was trimmed by 4 bases and J by 5 bases, leaving 12 bases between them. This CDR3 reads CASSDGLGYGYTF. CDR3 DNA sequence: TGCGCCAGCAGCGATGGACTTGGGTATGGCTACACCTTC.

This clone showed up just once. The chain is built from TRBV7-2 and TRBJ2-5; 7 bases are shared with TRBD2. After removal of 5 bases from V and 1 base from J, the junction contained 7 bases not matched to a gene. Germline V gene sequence: CDR1 SGHTA, CDR2 FQGNSA. This CDR3 contains 15 residues. Here the CDR3 reads CASSEMTSRQETQYF. The CDR3 DNA is TGTGCCAGCAGCGAAATGACTAGCCGCCAAGAGACCCAGTACTTC.

This chain uses TRBV3-1 (or the pseudogene TRBV3-2) with TRBJ1-1; perhaps TRBD1 as D (5 bases). The CDR3 is made up of 16 amino acids. Trimming removed 2 bases at V and 0 bases at J, with 13 bases between. CDR1 LGHDT and CDR2 YNNKEL come from the germline V gene (reference sequence). In DNA form, the CDR3 reads TGTGCCAGCAGCCAAAGGGGCGGCAGGATGAACACTGAAGCTTTCTTT. It yields the protein CASSQRGGRMNTEAFF.